The source of this T cell receptor (beta chain) is a study of blood T cell repertoires in COVID-19. The Seattle patients joined while their infection was active and were tracked longitudinally afterward. As originally analysed: It was from reference gene primer amplification that nucleated cell counts were estimated. Some clones are missing from TCRdb's copy, which holds only in-frame ones; the method was immunoSEQ multiplex PCR. V, J and clone size reflect that table, while D and trimming were determined from the DNA. The data contain about 210,000 clones, about four fifths of them singletons. CDR1 is SGHRS and CDR2 is YFSETQ in the germline V gene. The length of the CDR3 is 15 residues. Trimming cost V 3 bases and J 7 bases; bases outside gene matches: 6.

This receptor was obtained from a woman aged 80 or over with COVID-19, enrolled during active disease. The sequencing sample was made of peripheral blood. This sequence joins TRBV5-1 and TRBJ1-4; TRBD1 matches at 10 bases. The CDR3 DNA follows: TGCGCCAGCAGCTGGTCCGGGACAGGGGCTGAAAAACTGTTTTTT. This gives the protein CASSWSGTGAEKLFF.